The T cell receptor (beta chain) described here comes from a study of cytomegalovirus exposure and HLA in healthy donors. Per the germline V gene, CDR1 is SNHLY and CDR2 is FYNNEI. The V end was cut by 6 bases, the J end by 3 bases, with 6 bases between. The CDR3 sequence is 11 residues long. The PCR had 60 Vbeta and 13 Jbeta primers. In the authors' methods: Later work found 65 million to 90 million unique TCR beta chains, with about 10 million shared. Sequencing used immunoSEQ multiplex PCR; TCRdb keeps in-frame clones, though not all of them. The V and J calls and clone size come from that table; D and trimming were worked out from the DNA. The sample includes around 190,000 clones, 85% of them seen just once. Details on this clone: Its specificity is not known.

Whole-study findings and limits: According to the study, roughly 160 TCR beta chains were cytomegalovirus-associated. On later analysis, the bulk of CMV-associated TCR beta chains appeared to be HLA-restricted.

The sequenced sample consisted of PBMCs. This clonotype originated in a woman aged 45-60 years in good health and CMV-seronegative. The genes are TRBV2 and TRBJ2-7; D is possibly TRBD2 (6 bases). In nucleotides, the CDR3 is TGTGCCAGCAGGGACTACTACGAGCAGTACTTC. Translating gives CASRDYYEQYF.